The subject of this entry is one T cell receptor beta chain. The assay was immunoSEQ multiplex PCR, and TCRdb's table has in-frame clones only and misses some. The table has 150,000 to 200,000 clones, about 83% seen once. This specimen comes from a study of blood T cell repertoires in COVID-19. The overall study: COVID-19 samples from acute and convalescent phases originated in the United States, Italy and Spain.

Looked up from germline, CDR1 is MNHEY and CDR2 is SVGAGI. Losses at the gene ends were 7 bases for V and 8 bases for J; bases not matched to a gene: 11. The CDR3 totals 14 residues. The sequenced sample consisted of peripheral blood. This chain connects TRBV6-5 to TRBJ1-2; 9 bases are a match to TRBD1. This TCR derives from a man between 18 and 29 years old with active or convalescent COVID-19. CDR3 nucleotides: TGTGCCAGCACCAGAATGGGACAGGGCGAGGGCTACACCTTC. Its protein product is CASTRMGQGEGYTF.